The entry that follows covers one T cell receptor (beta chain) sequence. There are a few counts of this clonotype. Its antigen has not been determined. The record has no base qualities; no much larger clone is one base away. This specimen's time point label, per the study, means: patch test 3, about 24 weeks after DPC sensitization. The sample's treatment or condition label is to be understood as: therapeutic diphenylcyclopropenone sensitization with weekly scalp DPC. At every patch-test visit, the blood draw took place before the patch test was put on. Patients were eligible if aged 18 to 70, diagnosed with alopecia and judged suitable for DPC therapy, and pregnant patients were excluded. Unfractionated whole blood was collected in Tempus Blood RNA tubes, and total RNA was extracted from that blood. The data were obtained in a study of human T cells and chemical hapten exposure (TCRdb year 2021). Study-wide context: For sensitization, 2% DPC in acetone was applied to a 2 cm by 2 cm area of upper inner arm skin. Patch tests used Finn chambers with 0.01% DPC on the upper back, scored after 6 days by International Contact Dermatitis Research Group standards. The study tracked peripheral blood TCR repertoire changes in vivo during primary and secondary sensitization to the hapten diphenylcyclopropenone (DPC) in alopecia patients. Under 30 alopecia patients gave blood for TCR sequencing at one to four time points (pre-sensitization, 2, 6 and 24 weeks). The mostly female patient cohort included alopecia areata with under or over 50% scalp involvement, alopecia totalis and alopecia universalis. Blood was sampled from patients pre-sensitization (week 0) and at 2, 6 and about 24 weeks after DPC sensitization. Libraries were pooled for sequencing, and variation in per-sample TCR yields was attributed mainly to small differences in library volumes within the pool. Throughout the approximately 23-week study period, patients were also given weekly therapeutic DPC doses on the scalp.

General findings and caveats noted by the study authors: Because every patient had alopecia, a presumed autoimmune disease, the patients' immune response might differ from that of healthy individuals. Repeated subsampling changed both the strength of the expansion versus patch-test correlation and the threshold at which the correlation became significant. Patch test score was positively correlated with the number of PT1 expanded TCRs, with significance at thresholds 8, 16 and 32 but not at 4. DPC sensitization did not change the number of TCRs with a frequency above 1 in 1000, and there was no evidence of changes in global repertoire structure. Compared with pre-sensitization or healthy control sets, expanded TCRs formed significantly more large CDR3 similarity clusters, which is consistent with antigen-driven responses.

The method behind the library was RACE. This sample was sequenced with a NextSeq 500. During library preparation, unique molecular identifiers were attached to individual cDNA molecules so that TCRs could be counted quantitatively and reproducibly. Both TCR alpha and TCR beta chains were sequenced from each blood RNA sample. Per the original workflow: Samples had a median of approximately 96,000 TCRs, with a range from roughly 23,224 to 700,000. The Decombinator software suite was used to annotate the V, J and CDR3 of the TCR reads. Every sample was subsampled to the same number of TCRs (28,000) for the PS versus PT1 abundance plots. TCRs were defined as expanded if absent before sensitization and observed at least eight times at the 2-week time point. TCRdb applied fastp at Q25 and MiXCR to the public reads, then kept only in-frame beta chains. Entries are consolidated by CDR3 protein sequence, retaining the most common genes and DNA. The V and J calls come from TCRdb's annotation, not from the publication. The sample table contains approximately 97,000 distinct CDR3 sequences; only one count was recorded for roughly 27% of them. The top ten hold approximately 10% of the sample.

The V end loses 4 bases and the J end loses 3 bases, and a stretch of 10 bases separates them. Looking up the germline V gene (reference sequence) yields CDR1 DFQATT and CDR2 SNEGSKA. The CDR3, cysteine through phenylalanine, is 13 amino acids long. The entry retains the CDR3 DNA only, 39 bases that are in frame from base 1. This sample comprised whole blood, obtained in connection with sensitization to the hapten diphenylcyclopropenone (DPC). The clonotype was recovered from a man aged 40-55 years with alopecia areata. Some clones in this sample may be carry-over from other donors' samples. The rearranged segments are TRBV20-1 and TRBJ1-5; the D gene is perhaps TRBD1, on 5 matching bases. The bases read TGCAGTGCTACCACAGGAGTCAATCAGCCCCAGCATTTT. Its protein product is CSATTGVNQPQHF.